The rows below give T cell receptor beta chains drawn from one sample of a study of blood T cells in healthy people across ages. TCRdb analysed the 5' RACE reads with MiXCR anew, one entry per CDR3 protein. The sample shows 550,000 to 750,000 distinct CDR3 sequences, 21% of them seen only once. Input material: blood. The receptors stem from an older man in good health. The CDR3 runs from the conserved cysteine through the conserved F or W. Where a row states a size, it is once, few, many or the class of an expanded clone; other rows omit it.

TRBJ2-7	TRBV12-3/TRBV12-4	few	14	CASSSLKGNLEQYF
NA	TRBV12-3/TRBV12-4	NA	17	CASSLLFGDPSSYEQYF
TRBJ1-4	TRBV24-1	NA	12	CASEVDRGKLFF
TRBJ1-1	TRBV7-2	many	14	CASSLGAGFPEAFF
TRBJ2-1	TRBV29-1	few	13	CSVTRGLGNEQFF
TRBJ2-5	TRBV20-1	NA	14	CSARDSFLQETQYF
TRBJ1-4	TRBV5-1	NA	14	CASSTGRTNEKLFF
TRBJ1-1	TRBV5-1	few	14	CASSLVRGKTEAFF
NA	TRBV28	NA	15	CASSRPDRGLYEQYF
TRBJ2-3	TRBV5-1	few	12	CASSLEGSTQYF
TRBJ2-3	TRBV6-1	few	13	CASSELGTDTQYF
TRBJ2-1	TRBV24-1	NA	16	CATSDPPGGRGNEQFF
TRBJ2-3	TRBV10-3	NA	15	CAIRRTGGSTDTQYF
TRBJ2-5	TRBV20-1	NA	16	CSARDGRGLSQETQYF
TRBJ2-3	TRBV27	NA	15	CASSYQTGITDTQYF
TRBJ1-1	TRBV6-5	NA	15	CASSYSGQMNTEAFF
TRBJ2-5	TRBV20-1	NA	15	CSARDPGRGQETQYF
TRBJ2-4	TRBV28	many	17	CASSPTQTGWSKNIQYF